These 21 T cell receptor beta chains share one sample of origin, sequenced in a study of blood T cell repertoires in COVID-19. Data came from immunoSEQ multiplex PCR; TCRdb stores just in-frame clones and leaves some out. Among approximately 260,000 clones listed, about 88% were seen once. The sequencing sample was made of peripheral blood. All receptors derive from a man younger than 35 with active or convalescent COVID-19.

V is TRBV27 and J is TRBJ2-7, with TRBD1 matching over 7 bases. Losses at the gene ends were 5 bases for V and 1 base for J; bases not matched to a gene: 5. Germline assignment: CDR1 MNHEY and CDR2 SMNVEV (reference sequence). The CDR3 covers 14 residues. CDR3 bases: TGTGCCAGCAGTGCCTTGGGACAGTCCTACGAGCAGTACTTC. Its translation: CASSALGQSYEQYF.

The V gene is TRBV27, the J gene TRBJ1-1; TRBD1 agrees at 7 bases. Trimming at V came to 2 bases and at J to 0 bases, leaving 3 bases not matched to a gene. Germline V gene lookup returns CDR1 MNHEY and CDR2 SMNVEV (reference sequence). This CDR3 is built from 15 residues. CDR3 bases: TGTGCCAGCAGTTTAACAGGGGCCATGAACACTGAAGCTTTCTTT. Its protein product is CASSLTGAMNTEAFF.

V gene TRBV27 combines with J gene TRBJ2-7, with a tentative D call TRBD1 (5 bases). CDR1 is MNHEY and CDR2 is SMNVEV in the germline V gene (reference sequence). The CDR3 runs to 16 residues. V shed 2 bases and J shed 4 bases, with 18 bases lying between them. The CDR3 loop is CASSLHSQTDFYEQYF. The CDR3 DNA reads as TGTGCCAGCAGTTTACATTCTCAGACAGATTTTTACGAGCAGTACTTC.

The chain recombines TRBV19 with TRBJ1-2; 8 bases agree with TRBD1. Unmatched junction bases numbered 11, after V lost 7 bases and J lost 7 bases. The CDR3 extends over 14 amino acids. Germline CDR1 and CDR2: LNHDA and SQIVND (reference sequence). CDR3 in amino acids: CASTPVGDRPGYTF. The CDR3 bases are TGTGCCAGTACCCCCGTAGGGGACAGGCCTGGCTACACCTTC.

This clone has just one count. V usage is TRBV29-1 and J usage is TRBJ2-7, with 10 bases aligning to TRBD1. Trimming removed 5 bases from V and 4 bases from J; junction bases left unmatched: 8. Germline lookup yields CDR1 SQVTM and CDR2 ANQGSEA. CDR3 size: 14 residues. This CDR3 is CSVLGQGKGYEQYF. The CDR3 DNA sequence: TGCAGCGTTTTGGGACAGGGGAAAGGGTACGAGCAGTACTTC.

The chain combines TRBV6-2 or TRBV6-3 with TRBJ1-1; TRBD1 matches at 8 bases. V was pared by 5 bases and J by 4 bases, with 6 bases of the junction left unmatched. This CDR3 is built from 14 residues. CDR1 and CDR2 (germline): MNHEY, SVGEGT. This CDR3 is CASSLRDRFTEAFF. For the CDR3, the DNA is TGTGCCAGCAGTCTCCGGGACAGGTTCACTGAAGCTTTCTTT.

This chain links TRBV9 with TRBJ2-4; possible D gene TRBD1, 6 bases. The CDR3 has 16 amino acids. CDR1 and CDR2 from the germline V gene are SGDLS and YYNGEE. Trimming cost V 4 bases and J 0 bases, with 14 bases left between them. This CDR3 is CASSPPGQLAKNIQYF. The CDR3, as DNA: TGTGCCAGCAGCCCCCCGGGACAACTAGCCAAAAACATTCAGTACTTC.

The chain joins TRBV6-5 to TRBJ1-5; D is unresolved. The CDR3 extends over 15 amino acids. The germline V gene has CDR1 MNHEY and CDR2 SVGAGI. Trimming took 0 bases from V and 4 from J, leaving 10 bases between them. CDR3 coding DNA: TGTGCCAGCAGTTACTCGATACGAGGTAATCAGCCCCAGCATTTT. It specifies CASSYSIRGNQPQHF.

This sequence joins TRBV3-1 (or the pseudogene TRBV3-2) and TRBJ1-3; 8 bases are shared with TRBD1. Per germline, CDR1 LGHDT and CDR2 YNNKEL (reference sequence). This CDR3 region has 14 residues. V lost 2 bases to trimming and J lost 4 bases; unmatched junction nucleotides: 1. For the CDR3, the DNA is TGTGCCAGCAGCCAAACAGGGGGGGGAAACACCATATATTTT. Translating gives CASSQTGGGNTIYF.

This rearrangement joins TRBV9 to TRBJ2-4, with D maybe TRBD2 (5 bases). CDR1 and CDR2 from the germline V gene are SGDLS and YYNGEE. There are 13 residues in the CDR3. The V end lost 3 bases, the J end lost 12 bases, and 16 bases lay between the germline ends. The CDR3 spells CASSAVGEGDQYF. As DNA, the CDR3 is TGTGCCAGCAGCGCCGTGGGAGAGGGCGATCAGTACTTC.

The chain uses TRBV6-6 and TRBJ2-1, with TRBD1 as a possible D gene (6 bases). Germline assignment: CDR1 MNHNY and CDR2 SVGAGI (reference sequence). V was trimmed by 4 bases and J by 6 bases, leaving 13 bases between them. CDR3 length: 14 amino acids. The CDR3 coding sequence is TGTGCCAGCAGTTTGGGGGCCCCGGTCAATGAGCAGTTCTTC. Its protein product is CASSLGAPVNEQFF.

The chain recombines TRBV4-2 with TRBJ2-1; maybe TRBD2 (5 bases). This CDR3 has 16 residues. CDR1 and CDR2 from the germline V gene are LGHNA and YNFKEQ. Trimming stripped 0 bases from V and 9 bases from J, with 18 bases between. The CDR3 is CASSQDGVGIIGEQFF. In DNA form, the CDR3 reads TGTGCCAGCAGCCAAGACGGGGTGGGAATTATCGGTGAGCAGTTCTTC.

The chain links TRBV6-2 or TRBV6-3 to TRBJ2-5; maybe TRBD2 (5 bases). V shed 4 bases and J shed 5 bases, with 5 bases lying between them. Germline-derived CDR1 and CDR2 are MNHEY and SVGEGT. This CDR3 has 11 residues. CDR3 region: CASSSGETQYF. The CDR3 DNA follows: TGTGCCAGCAGTTCGGGGGAGACCCAGTACTTC.

CDR3 sequence: CASNRQGTPYEQYF. In nucleotides, the CDR3 is TGTGCCAGCAACCGACAGGGAACTCCCTACGAGCAGTACTTC. This sequence joins TRBV6-5 and TRBJ2-7; 7 bases are a match to TRBD1. CDR3 length equals 14 residues. V shed 7 bases and J 2 bases; nucleotides not matched to a gene: 8. From germline, CDR1 is MNHEY and CDR2 SVGAGI.

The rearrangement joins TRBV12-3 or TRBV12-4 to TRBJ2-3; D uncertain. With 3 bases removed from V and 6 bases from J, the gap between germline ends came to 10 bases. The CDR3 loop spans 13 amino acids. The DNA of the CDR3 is TGTGCCAGCAGTTTTGTCGAGATGGATACGCAGTATTTT. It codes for CASSFVEMDTQYF.

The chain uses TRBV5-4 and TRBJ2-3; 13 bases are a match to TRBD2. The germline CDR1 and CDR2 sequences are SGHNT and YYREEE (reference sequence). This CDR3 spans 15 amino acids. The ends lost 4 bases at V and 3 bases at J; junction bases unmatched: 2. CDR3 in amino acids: CASSRGLAGTDTQYF. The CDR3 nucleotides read TGTGCCAGCAGCAGGGGACTAGCGGGGACAGATACGCAGTATTTT. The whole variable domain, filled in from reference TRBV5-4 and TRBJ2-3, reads ETGVTQSPTHLIKTRGQQVTLRCSSQSGHNTVSWYQQALGQGPQFIFQYYREEENGRGNFPPRFSGLQFPNYSSELNVNALELDDSALYLCASSRGLAGTDTQYFGPGTRLTVL.

CDR3 region: CASGGGGGNQPQHF. The DNA of the CDR3 is TGTGCCAGCGGGGGGGGAGGAGGCAATCAGCCCCAGCATTTT. The chain is built from TRBV7-2 and TRBJ1-5, with D perhaps TRBD1 (5 bases). V gave up 8 bases and J gave up 2 bases, with 13 bases separating them. The CDR3 consists of 14 residues. CDR1 is SGHTA, CDR2 FQGNSA, per germline.

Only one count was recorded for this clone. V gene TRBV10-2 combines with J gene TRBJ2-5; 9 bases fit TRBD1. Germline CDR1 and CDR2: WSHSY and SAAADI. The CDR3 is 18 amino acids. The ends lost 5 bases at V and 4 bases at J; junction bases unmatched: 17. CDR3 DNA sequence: TGCGCCAGCAGTCCCCCTAAACCCGGGACAGGGTCTCCAGAGACCCAGTACTTC. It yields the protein CASSPPKPGTGSPETQYF.

Here the CDR3 reads CASSYKGNRAKETQYF. The DNA of the CDR3 is TGTGCCAGCAGTTATAAAGGGAACAGGGCAAAAGAGACCCAGTACTTC. The rearrangement uses TRBV6-2 or TRBV6-3 and TRBJ2-5, with D possibly TRBD1 on 6 matching bases. Trimming cost V 3 bases and J 3 bases, with 17 bases left between them. CDR3 length: 16 amino acids. Germline CDR1 MNHEY, CDR2 SVGEGT.

The CDR3 sequence: CATGTGQGKNIQYF. The DNA of the CDR3 is TGTGCCACCGGGACAGGTCAAGGCAAAAACATTCAGTACTTC. The chain is built from TRBV2 and TRBJ2-4, with TRBD1 identical over 8 bases. The V gene's germline CDR1 is SNHLY and CDR2 FYNNEI. The CDR3 spans 14 residues. Trimming cost V 10 bases and J 3 bases; bases outside gene matches: 8.

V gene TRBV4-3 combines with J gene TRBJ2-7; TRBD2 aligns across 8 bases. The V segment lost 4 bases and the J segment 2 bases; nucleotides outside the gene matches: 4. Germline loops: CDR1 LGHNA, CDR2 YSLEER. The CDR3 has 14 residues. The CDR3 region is CASSPGLGPYEQYF. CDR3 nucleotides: TGCGCCAGCAGCCCGGGACTAGGGCCCTACGAGCAGTACTTC.